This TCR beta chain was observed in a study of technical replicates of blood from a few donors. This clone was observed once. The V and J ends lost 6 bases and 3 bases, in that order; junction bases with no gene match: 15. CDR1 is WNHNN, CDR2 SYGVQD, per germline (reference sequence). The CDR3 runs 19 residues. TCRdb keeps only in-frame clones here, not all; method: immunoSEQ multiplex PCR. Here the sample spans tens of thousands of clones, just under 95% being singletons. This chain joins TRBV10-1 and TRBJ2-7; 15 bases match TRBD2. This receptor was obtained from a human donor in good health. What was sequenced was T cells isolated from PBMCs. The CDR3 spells CASSPLPGTSGRSNYEQYF. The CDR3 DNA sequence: TGCGCCAGCAGCCCACTCCCCGGGACTAGCGGGAGGTCCAACTACGAGCAGTACTTC.